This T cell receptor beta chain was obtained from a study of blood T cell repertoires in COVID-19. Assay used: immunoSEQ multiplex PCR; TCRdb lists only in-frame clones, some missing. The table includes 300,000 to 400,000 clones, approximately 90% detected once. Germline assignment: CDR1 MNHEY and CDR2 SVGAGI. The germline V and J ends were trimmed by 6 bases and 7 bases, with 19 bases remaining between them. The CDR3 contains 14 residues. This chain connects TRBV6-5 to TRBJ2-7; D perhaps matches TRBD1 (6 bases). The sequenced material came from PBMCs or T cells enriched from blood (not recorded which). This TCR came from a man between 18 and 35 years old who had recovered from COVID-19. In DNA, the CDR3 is TGTGCCAGCAGGCTTATACAGGGCGGCGGGGAGCAGTACTTC. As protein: CASRLIQGGGEQYF.